These 10 T cell receptor beta chains originate from one sample sequenced in a study of T cells in Graves' hyperthyroidism and ophthalmopathy. Regions amplified from RNA transcripts were the TCR beta CDR3 regions. HTBI primers drove first-round RT-PCR of the TCR CDR3. TCRdb ran MiXCR on the multiplex PCR reads and lists one entry per CDR3 protein. The sample lists 600,000 to 800,000 distinct CDR3 sequences, just over 35% occurring once. The sample taken for sequencing was blood. All receptors come from a woman in her thirties or forties with Graves' hyperthyroidism.

Only a few counts were recorded for this clonotype. This sequence joins TRBV4-2 and TRBJ2-7; 9 bases agree with TRBD2. The V segment lost 1 base and the J segment 2 bases; nucleotides outside the gene matches: 3. Germline values: CDR1 LGHNA, CDR2 YNFKEQ. The CDR3 length is 15 residues. The CDR3 spells CASSQAIAGAYEQYF. CDR3 in DNA: TGTGCCAGCAGCCAAGCTATAGCGGGAGCCTACGAGCAGTACTTC.

V gene TRBV11-2 combines with J gene TRBJ2-7, with D perhaps matching TRBD2 (6 bases). Germline CDR1 reads SGHAT; CDR2 reads FQNNGV. The CDR3 is made up of 13 amino acids. The V end lost 1 base, the J end lost 4 bases, and 8 bases lay between the germline ends. In DNA form, the CDR3 reads TGTGCCAGCAGCTTAGGCGGGGAATACGAGCAGTACTTC. It specifies CASSLGGEYEQYF.

V is TRBV2 and J is TRBJ2-5; the match to TRBD1 covers 7 bases. CDR3 length: 13 amino acids. V gave up 5 bases and J gave up 4 bases; unmatched junction bases: 4. CDR1 is SNHLY, CDR2 FYNNEI, per germline. CDR3 nucleotide sequence: TGTGCCAGCAGTTTTGGACAGGCAGAGACCCAGTACTTC. This encodes CASSFGQAETQYF.

CDR3 loop: CASRAQSVNTEAFF. As DNA, the CDR3 is TGCGCCAGCAGGGCGCAGTCGGTGAACACTGAAGCTTTCTTT. The chain has TRBV10-1 and TRBJ1-1; D uncertain. This CDR3 contains 14 residues. V was clipped by 6 bases and J by 0 bases, with 11 bases between them. The V gene's germline CDR1 is WNHNN and CDR2 SYGVQD (reference sequence).

This clonotype occurred many times. The chain employs TRBV5-1 and TRBJ1-2; D uncertain. From germline, CDR1 is SGHRS and CDR2 YFSETQ. The CDR3 consists of 18 residues. Trimming shortened V by 0 bases and J by 0 bases, and 18 bases separated the two germline ends. CDR3 bases: TGCGCCAGCAGCTTGGATAAGCCCATATCATCATCTAACTATGGCTACACCTTC. Amino acids: CASSLDKPISSSNYGYTF.

This clonotype was detected only a few times. J is TRBJ1-5 and V is TRBV19; no definite D call. CDR1 is LNHDA and CDR2 is SQIVND in the germline V gene (reference sequence). There are 14 residues in the CDR3. V dropped 8 bases and J dropped 0 bases, with 11 bases sitting between them. The CDR3 coding sequence is TGTGCCAGTCAAGCCGGACTTAGCAATCAGCCCCAGCATTTT. Translation: CASQAGLSNQPQHF. Full variable domain (rest looked up from reference TRBV19 and TRBJ1-5): DGGITQSPKYLFRKEGQNVTLSCEQNLNHDAMYWYRQDPGQGLRLIYYSQIVNDFQKGDIAEGYSVSREKKESFPLTVTSAQKNPTAFYLCASQAGLSNQPQHFGDGTRLSIL.

This chain links TRBV19 with TRBJ2-7; TRBD1 matches 9 bases. V lost 5 bases to trimming and J lost 2 bases; unmatched junction nucleotides: 7. The CDR3 is 15 residues long. The germline CDR1 and CDR2 sequences are LNHDA and SQIVND (reference sequence). CDR3 in amino acids: CASSFGQGSAYEQYF. The CDR3 coding sequence is TGTGCCAGTAGTTTCGGACAGGGGTCCGCCTACGAGCAGTACTTC.

The rearrangement uses TRBV6-5 and TRBJ2-7, with D perhaps TRBD2 (6 bases). This CDR3 has 14 amino acids. The V gene lost 5 bases and the J gene lost 3 bases, with 14 bases spanning the gap. Germline V gene lookup returns CDR1 MNHEY and CDR2 SVGAGI. The CDR3 DNA reads as TGTGCCAGCAGTGCGGGATCTCTGGGCTACGAGCAGTACTTC. It translates to CASSAGSLGYEQYF.

Ten or more counts support this clonotype. V and J are TRBV7-2 and TRBJ2-7, with a tentative D call TRBD1 (6 bases). Trimming removed 1 base from V and 8 bases from J, with 12 bases in between. Germline CDR1 SGHTA, CDR2 FQGNSA. This CDR3 has 13 amino acids. The CDR3 nucleotides read TGTGCCAGCAGCTTAGAACATACAGGGCAGCAGTACTTC. Residues: CASSLEHTGQQYF.

This clonotype was picked up many times. The V gene is TRBV20-1, the J gene TRBJ2-5; 7 bases agree with TRBD1. This CDR3 is 13 amino acids long. The V segment lost 5 bases and the J segment 1 base; nucleotides outside the gene matches: 4. Germline lookup yields CDR1 DFQATT and CDR2 SNEGSKA (reference sequence). The CDR3 coding sequence is TGCAGTGCTGGACCAGGGGGCCAAGAGACCCAGTACTTC. This encodes CSAGPGGQETQYF.